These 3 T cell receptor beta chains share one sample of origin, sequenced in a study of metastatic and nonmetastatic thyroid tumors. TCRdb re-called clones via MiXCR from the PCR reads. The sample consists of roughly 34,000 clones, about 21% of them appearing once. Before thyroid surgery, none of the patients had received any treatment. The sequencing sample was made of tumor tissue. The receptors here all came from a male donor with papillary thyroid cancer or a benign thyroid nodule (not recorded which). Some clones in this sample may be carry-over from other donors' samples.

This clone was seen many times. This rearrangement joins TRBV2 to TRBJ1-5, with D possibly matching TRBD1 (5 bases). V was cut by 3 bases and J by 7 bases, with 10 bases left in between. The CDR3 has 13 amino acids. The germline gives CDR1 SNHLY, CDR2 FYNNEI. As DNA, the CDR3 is TGTGCCAGCAGTGACCAGGGTAAGCAGCCCCAGCATTTT. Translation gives CASSDQGKQPQHF.

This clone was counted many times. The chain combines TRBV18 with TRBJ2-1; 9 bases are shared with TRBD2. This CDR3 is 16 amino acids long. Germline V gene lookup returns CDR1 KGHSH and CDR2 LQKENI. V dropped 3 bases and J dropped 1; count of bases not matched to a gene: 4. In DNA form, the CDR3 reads TGTGCCAGCTCACCGGGTAGCGGGAGTTCCTACAATGAGCAGTTCTTC. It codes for CASSPGSGSSYNEQFF.

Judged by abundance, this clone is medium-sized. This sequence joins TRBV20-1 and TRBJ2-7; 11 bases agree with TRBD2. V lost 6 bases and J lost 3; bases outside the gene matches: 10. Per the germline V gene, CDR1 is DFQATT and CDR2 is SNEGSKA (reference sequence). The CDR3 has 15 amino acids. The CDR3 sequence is CSAYLGTSGIYEQYF. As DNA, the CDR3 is TGCAGTGCGTACCTGGGGACTAGCGGTATCTACGAGCAGTACTTC.